This TCR beta chain stems from a study of CXCR3-negative and CXCR3-positive naive CD8 T cells. Study-level findings and limits: Both naive subsets showed comparably high diversity, and memory CD8+ cells showed much lower diversity. TRB CDR3 hydrophobicity was greater in CXCR3-positive naive cells than in CXCR3-negative naive cells. Naive subsets showed comparable surface CD5, and TCR interaction strength was also inferred from TRB CDR3 physicochemistry. Fresh PBMCs served for most assays, and CXCR3 expression fell partially after cryopreservation.

Comments on this clonotype: No antigen is known for it.

In preparing the TRB cDNA libraries, 5' RACE with UMI labels was used. TCRdb reanalyzed the 5' RACE reads, giving one entry per CDR3 protein sequence and no DNA. The data show approximately 59,000 distinct CDR3 sequences, and the top ten clones hold around 0.7%. The CDR3 sequence is 14 residues long. The sample was naive CXCR3+ CD8+ T cells from blood. The subset denotes: CD45RO-CCR7+CD27+CD95- naive CD8+ T cells expressing CXCR3 (TNR3+). This receptor was taken from a human donor in good health. Some clones in this sample may be carry-over from other donors' samples. This chain uses TRBV12-3 or TRBV12-4 with TRBJ1-5. This CDR3 reads CASSVLGFDQPQHF.